This T cell receptor beta chain was sequenced for a study of identical twins. Study-wide points: Excess sharing between twins was weaker in beta out-of-frame sequences. The study based its conclusions on cross-sectional statistical analysis and did not follow the same donors.

With respect to this clonotype: Its antigen is not known.

Germline-derived CDR1 and CDR2 are LGHDT and YNNKEL (reference sequence). The CDR3 runs 15 residues. Trimming pared 4 bases from V and 0 bases from J, leaving 12 bases between. One entry per CDR3 protein, called by TCRdb with MiXCR from the 5' RACE reads. The sample contains about 500,000 distinct CDR3 sequences, 14% of which appear only once. Only healthy Caucasians were enrolled as donors. These data also featured in a second study, about yellow fever vaccine responses in identical twins.

This TCR derives from a woman under 30 in good health. Input material: CD4+ T cells sorted from blood. The V gene is TRBV3-1, the J gene TRBJ1-2, with a weak D call TRBD1 (5 bases). In nucleotides, the CDR3 is TGTGCCAGCAGCCTTTCTGGACACCCTAACTATGGCTACACCTTC. Protein product: CASSLSGHPNYGYTF.